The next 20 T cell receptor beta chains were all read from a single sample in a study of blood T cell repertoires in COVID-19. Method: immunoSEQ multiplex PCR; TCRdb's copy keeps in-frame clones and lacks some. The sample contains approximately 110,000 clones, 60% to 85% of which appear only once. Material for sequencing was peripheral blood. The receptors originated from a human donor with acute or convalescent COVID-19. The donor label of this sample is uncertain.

This CDR3 reads CASSLVGEAQETQYF. CDR3 nucleotides: TGCGCCAGCAGCTTGGTTGGGGAGGCCCAAGAGACCCAGTACTTC. V usage is TRBV5-1 and J usage is TRBJ2-5, with D perhaps TRBD2 (6 bases). CDR3 length equals 15 residues. Trimming pared 0 bases from V and 1 base from J, leaving 10 bases between. CDR1 SGHRS and CDR2 YFSETQ come from the germline V gene.

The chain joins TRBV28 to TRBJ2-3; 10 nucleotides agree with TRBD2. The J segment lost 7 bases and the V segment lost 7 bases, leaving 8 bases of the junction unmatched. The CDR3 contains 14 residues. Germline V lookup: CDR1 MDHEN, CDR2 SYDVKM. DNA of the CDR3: TGTGCCAGCACCGATAGCGGGGGGAGGTATACGCAGTATTTT. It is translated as CASTDSGGRYTQYF.

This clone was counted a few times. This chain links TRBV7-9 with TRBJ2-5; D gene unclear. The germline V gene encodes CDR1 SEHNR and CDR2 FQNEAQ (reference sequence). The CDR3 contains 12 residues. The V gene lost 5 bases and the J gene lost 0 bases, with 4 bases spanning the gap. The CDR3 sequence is CASSQNQETQYF. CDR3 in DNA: TGTGCCAGCAGCCAAAACCAAGAGACCCAGTACTTC. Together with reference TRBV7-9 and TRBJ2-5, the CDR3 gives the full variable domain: DTGVSQNPRHKITKRGQNVTFRCDPISEHNRLYWYRQTLGQGPEFLTYFQNEAQLEKSRLLSDRFSAERPKGSFSTLEIQRTEQGDSAMYLCASSQNQETQYFGPGTRLLVL.

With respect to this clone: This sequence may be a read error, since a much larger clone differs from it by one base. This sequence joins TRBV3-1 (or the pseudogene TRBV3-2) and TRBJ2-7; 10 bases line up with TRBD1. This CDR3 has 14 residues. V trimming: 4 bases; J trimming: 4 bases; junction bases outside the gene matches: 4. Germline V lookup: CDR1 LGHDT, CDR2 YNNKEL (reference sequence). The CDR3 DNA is TGTGCCAGCAGCCCGGGGACAGGGGTGTACGAGCAGTACTTC. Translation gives CASSPGTGVYEQYF.

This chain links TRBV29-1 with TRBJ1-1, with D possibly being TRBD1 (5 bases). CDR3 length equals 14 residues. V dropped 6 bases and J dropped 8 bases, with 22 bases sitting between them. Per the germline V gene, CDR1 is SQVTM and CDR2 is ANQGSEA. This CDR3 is CSVARLGSQGEAFF. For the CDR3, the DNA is TGCAGCGTCGCCAGACTCGGGAGCCAGGGCGAAGCTTTCTTT.

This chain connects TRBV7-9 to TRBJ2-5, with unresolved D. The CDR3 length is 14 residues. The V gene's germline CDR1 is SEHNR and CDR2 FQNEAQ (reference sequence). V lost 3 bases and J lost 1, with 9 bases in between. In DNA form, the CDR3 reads TGTGCCAGCAGCTTTAGCACGTTCCAAGAGACCCAGTACTTC. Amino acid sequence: CASSFSTFQETQYF.

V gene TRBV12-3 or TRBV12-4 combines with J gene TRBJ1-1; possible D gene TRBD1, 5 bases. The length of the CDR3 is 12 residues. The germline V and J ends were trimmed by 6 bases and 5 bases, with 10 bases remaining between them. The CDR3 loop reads CASSAGGTEAFF. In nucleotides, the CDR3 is TGTGCCAGCAGCGCTGGGGGGACTGAAGCTTTCTTT.

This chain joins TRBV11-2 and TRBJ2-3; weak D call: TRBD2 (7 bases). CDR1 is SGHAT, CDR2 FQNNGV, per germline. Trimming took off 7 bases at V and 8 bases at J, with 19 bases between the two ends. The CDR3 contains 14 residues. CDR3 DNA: TGTGCCAGCAAGGCGGGGGCTTCAGATGGTACGCAGTATTTT. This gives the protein CASKAGASDGTQYF.

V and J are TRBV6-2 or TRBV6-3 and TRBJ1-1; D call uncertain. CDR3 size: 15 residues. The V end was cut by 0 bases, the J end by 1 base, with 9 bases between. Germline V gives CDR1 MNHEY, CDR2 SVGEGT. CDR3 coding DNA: TGTGCCAGCAGTTACTCGAATGCGGGGAACACTGAAGCTTTCTTT. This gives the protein CASSYSNAGNTEAFF.

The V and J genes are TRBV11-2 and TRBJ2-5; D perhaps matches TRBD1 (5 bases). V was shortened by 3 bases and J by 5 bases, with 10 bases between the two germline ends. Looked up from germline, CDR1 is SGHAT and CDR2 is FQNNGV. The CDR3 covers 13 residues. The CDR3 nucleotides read TGTGCCAGCAGCTTCCGCAGGGTGGAGACCCAGTACTTC. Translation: CASSFRRVETQYF.

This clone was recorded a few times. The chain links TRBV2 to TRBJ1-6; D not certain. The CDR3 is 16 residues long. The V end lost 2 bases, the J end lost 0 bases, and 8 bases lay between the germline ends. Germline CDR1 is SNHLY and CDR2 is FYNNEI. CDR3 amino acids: CASSEYLSSYNSPLHF. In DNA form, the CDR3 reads TGTGCCAGCAGTGAATACTTGAGCTCCTATAATTCACCCCTCCACTTT.

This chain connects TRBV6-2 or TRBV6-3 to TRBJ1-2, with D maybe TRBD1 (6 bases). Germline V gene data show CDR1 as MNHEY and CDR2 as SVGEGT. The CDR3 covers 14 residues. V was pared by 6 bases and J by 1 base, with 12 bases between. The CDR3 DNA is TGTGCCAGCAGCCCGGACAGCTTTAACTATGGCTACACCTTC. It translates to CASSPDSFNYGYTF.

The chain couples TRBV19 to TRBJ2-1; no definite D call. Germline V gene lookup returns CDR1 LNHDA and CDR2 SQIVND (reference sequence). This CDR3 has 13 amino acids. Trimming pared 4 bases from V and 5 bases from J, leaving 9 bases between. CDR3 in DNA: TGTGCCAGTAGTAAAAACATCGACAATGAGCAGTTCTTC. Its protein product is CASSKNIDNEQFF.

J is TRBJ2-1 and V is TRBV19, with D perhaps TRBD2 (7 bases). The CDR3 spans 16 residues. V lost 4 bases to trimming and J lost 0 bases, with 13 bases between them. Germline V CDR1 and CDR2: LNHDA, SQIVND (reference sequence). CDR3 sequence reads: CASSNLAGASYNEQFF. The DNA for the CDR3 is TGTGCCAGTAGTAACCTCGCGGGGGCCTCCTACAATGAGCAGTTCTTC.

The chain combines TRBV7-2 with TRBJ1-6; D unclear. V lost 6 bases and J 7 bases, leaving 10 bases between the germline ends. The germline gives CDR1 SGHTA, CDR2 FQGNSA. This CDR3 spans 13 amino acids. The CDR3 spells CASRGRNNSPLHF. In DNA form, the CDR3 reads TGTGCCAGCAGGGGGAGAAACAATTCACCCCTCCACTTT.

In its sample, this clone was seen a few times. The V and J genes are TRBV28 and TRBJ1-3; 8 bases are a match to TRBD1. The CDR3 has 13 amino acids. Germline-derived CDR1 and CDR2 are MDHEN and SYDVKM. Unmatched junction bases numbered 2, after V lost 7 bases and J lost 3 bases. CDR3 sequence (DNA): TGTGCCAGCATCAGGGGGCTTGGAAACACCATATATTTT. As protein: CASIRGLGNTIYF.

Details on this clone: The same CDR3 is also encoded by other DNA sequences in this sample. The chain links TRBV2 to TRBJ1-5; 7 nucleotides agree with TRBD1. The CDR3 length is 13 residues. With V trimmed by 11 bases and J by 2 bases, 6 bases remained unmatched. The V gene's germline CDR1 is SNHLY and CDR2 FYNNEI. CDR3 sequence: CASSGTGNQPQHF. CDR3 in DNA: TGTGCCTCCTCCGGGACAGGCAATCAGCCCCAGCATTTT.

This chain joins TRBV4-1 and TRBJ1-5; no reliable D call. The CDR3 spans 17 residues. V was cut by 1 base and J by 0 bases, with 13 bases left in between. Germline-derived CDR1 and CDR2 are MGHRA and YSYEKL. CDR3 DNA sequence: TGCGCCAGCAGCCAAGTGAGGAGGGCGGATAGCAATCAGCCCCAGCATTTT. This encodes CASSQVRRADSNQPQHF.

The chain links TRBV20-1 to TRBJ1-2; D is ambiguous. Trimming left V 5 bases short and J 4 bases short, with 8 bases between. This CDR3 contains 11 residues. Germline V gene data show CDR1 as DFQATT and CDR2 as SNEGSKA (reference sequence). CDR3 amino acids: CSAGGSYGYTF. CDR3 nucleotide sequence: TGCAGTGCTGGCGGGTCCTATGGCTACACCTTC.

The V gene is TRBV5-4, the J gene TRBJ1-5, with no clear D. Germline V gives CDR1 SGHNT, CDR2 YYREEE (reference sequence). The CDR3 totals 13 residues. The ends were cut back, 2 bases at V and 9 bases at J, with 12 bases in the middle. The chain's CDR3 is CASSFFGSGPQHF. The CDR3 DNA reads TGTGCCAGCAGCTTCTTCGGGAGTGGGCCCCAGCATTTT.